This TCR beta chain was obtained from a study of PD-L1 blockade in urothelial cancer. Study at large: Patients had been given 0 to 3 earlier chemotherapy regimens. When blood samples were assessed, the median T cell count was about 140,000. Study results and limitations: Lower than median blood TCR clonality before treatment predicted better survival.

Sequenced by immunoSEQ multiplex PCR; TCRdb stores in-frame clones only, minus some. The table shows approximately 46,000 clones, with 81% occurring only once. This clone was seen more than once but under ten times. Its antigen is currently unknown. Pretreatment and on-treatment blood mononuclear cell samples were taken, totaling between 1 and 8 time points per patient. This clonotype was sampled from a man aged 70 or older with urothelial cancer. The sequenced sample was PBMCs, obtained around atezolizumab (anti-PD-L1) treatment.

The DNA for the CDR3 is TGTGCCAGCAGCTCCACAGGGTTTAGGTCGGATAACTATGGCTACACCTTC. Translated, it gives CASSSTGFRSDNYGYTF. The V gene is TRBV7-9, the J gene TRBJ1-2, with a weak D call TRBD1 (6 bases). The CDR3 is made up of 17 amino acids. V was pared by 4 bases and J by 1 base, with 19 bases between. Looked up from germline, CDR1 is SEHNR and CDR2 is FQNEAQ (reference sequence).